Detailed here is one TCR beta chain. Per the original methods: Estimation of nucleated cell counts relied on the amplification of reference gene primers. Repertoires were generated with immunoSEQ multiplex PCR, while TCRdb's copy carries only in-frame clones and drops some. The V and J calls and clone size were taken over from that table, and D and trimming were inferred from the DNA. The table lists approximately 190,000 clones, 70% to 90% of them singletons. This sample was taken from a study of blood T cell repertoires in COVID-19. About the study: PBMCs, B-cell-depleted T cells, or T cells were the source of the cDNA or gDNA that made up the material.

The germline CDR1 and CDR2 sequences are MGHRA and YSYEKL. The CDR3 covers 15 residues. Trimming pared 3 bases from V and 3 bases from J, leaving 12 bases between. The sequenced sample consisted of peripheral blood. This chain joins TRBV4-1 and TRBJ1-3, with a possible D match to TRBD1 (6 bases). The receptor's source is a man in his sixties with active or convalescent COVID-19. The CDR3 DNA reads TGCGCCAGCAGCCAGCTCGTGGACAGTGGAAACACCATATATTTT. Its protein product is CASSQLVDSGNTIYF.